This passage covers 7 T cell receptor beta chains from one sample sequenced in a study of post-analysis software for immune sequencing data (dated by TCRdb to 2014 to 2015). The paper as a whole reports these results and caveats: Patients showed significantly higher frequencies than controls for several TRBV segments, among them TRBV5-6, TRBV5-1 and TRBV20-1.

Antigens of these TCRs are unknown. The protocol used for the library was PCR. TCRdb shows the sequencer as Illumina HiSeq 2500. To reduce PCR and sequencing biases, unique molecular identifiers were built into the TCR beta cDNA libraries. TCRdb's own reprocessing of the public reads used fastp at Q25 and MiXCR and kept productive beta chains. Every entry covers one CDR3 protein and lists the most common genes and DNA from its rows. The table for this sample lists hundreds of thousands of distinct CDR3 sequences; more than 50% of them were counted only once. In total, the top ten clones hold about 11% of the sample. The sample comprised blood. All receptors come from a girl aged 2-10 years with multiple sclerosis.

The V and J genes are TRBV12-5 and TRBJ1-1, with D hard to call. The V end was cut by 1 base, the J end by 0 bases, with 15 bases between. Germline values: CDR1 LGHNT, CDR2 FRNRAP. The length of the CDR3 is 17 residues. The CDR3, as DNA: TGTGCTAGTGGTTTGGCCAGATTGGGCCTCATGAACACTGAAGCTTTCTTT. It is translated as CASGLARLGLMNTEAFF.

The count of this clonotype is one. The V and J genes are TRBV20-1 and TRBJ2-1; the D gene is possibly TRBD2 (6 bases). CDR1 DFQATT and CDR2 SNEGSKA come from the germline V gene (reference sequence). Trimming shortened V by 1 base and J by 5 bases, and 18 bases separated the two germline ends. The CDR3 spans 16 residues. The CDR3 sequence: CSARATPSVVDNEQFF. CDR3 bases: TGCAGTGCTAGAGCAACCCCTAGCGTAGTCGACAATGAGCAGTTCTTC.

The J gene is TRBJ2-3, the V gene TRBV5-1; TRBD2 matches at 12 bases. CDR3 length equals 18 residues. J lost 0 bases, V lost 4 bases, and 9 bases had no gene match. The germline V gene encodes CDR1 SGHRS and CDR2 YFSETQ. The CDR3 sequence is CASSHGLAGITSTDTQYF. The CDR3 DNA reads TGCGCCAGCAGCCACGGACTAGCGGGGATTACTAGCACAGATACGCAGTATTTT.

The V and J genes are TRBV5-1 and TRBJ2-4; 14 nucleotides line up with TRBD2. The DNA end is a closer match to TRBJ2-7, so the J assignment may be wrong. The CDR3 runs to 16 residues. Germline CDR1 is SGHRS and CDR2 is YFSETQ. CDR3 protein: CASSSGTSGRTYEQYF. The CDR3, as DNA: TGCGCCAGCAGCTCTGGGACTAGCGGGAGAACCTACGAGCAGTACTTC.

The chain couples TRBV7-8 to TRBJ2-1; D uncertain. Trimming cost V 5 bases and J 0 bases, with 11 bases left between them. The CDR3 runs 15 residues. CDR1 SGHVS and CDR2 FQNEAQ come from the germline V gene. The CDR3 loop reads CASSPDPSSYNEQFF. CDR3 DNA: TGTGCCAGCAGCCCCGACCCAAGCTCCTACAATGAGCAGTTCTTC.

The genes are TRBV2 and TRBJ2-3; 8 bases line up with TRBD2. Trimming at V came to 6 bases and at J to 0 bases, leaving 5 bases not matched to a gene. Germline V lookup: CDR1 SNHLY, CDR2 FYNNEI. This CDR3 is built from 15 residues. CDR3 loop: CASSAGLASTDTQYF. The CDR3 coding sequence is TGTGCCAGCAGCGCAGGACTAGCCAGCACAGATACGCAGTATTTT.

The chain couples TRBV29-1 to TRBJ2-3; D is perhaps TRBD2 (6 bases). CDR1 is SQVTM and CDR2 is ANQGSEA in the germline V gene. The CDR3 consists of 12 residues. Trimming pared 4 bases from V and 4 bases from J, leaving 9 bases between. The CDR3 reads CSVAGEADTQYF. CDR3 bases: TGCAGCGTTGCGGGGGAGGCAGATACGCAGTATTTT.